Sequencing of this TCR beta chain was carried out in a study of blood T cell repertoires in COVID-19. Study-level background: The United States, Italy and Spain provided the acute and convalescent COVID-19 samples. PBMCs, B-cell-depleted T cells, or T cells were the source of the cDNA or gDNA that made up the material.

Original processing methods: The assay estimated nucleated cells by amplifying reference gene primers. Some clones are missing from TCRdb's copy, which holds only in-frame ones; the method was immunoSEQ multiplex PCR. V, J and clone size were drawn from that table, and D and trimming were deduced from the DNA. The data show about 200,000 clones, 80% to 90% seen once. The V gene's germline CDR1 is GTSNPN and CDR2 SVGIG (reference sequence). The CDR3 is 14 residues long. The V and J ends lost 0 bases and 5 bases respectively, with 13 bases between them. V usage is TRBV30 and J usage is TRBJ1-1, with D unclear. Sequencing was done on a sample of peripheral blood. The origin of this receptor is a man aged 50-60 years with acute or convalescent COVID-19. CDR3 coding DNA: TGTGCCTGGAGTGTAAGGGCGGGAGTGACTGAAGCTTTCTTT. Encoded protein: CAWSVRAGVTEAFF.